This TCR beta chain is from a study of shared clonotypes between healthy human individuals. Study observations and caveats: A handful of donors showed sharing of roughly 5% of naive CD4 clonotypes.

Cells designated naive CD8 were CD45RO-negative and were positively selected for CCR7, with terminally differentiated effector memory CD45RA+ cells excluded. All participating donors were Caucasian adults from Nashville, Tennessee. As for this clone: Its antigen is as yet unknown.

The germline CDR1 and CDR2 sequences are SGHTA and FQGNSA. V was clipped by 0 bases and J by 3 bases, with 6 bases between them. The length of the CDR3 is 14 residues. Here immunoSEQ multiplex PCR was the method, and the copy in TCRdb shows in-frame clones only, minus some. The sample has around 2,000,000 clones; roughly 91% are singletons. The rearrangement uses TRBV7-2 and TRBJ2-1, with a possible D match to TRBD1 (6 bases). The sequenced material came from naive CD8+ T cells from PBMCs. The clonotype originates from a man younger than 30 in good health. Some clones in this sample may be carry-over from other donors' samples. CDR3: CASSLATGYNEQFF. In DNA, the CDR3 is TGTGCCAGCAGCTTAGCGACAGGCTACAATGAGCAGTTCTTC.